This entry features one T cell receptor beta chain sequence. No antigen is known for it. This record comes from a study of T cell responses to AZD1222 COVID-19 vaccine. This table comes from immunoSEQ multiplex PCR, and its TCRdb copy is limited to in-frame clones, with some not included. Of approximately 99,000 clones detected, 70% to 90% appear once; the ten largest clones hold 3% to 4%. Trimming pared 3 bases from V and 13 bases from J, leaving 10 bases between. The CDR3 is 12 amino acids. The study's findings and limits: Unmutated regions of variants are reportedly targeted by nearly half of spike-specific TCRs. Baseline antibody screening turned up just a handful of seropositive AZD1222 recipients. In all cases, repertoires were sampled only after the peak T cell response.

The clonotype was recovered from an adult in good health. Sequenced material: peripheral blood, taken on day 0 of AZD1222 vaccination. The chain is built from TRBV12-3 or TRBV12-4 and TRBJ1-6; no definite D call. In DNA, the CDR3 is TGTGCCAGCAGTTTGGGTCCTAGGCCCCTCCACTTT. Translation gives CASSLGPRPLHF.